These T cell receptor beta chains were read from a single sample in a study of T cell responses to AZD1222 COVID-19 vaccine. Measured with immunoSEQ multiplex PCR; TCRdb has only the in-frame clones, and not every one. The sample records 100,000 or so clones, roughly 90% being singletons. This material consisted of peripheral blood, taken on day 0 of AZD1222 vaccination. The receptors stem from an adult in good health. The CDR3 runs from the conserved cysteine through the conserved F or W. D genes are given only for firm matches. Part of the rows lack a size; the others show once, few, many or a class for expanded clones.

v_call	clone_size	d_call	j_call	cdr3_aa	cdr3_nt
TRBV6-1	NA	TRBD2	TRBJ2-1	CASSDVIAGHNEQFF	TGTGCCAGCAGTGATGTAATAGCGGGGCACAATGAGCAGTTCTTC
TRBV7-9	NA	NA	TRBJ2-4	CASSLVGDFEYF	TGTGCCAGCAGCTTAGTGGGGGACTTCGAGTACTTC
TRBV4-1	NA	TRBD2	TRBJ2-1	CASSQDGVAGARNEQFF	TGCGCCAGCAGCCAAGATGGGGTAGCGGGAGCCAGGAATGAGCAGTTCTTC
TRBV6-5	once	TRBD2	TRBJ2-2	CATHSGRAGTGELFF	TGTGCCACTCATAGCGGGAGGGCGGGCACCGGGGAGCTGTTTTTT
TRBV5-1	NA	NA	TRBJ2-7	CASSSGHLGEQYF	TGCGCCAGCAGCAGCGGCCACCTAGGCGAGCAGTACTTC
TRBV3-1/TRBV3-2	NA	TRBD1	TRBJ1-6	CASSQFQGGNSPLHF	TGTGCCAGCAGCCAATTTCAGGGGGGGAATTCACCCCTCCACTTT
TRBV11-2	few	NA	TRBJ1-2	CASSLFQAGYGYTF	TGTGCCAGCAGCTTATTTCAGGCTGGTTATGGCTACACCTTC
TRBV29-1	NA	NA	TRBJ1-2	CSAERWNYGYTF	TGCAGCGCCGAACGGTGGAACTATGGCTACACCTTC
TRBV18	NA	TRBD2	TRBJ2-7	CASSPPSGRNEQYF	TGTGCCAGCTCACCACCGAGCGGGAGAAACGAGCAGTACTTC
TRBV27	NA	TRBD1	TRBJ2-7	CASSLSTGGYEQYF	TGTGCCAGCAGTTTATCGACAGGGGGCTACGAGCAGTACTTC
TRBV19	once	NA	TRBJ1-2	CASTLLGGLHGYTF	TGTGCCAGTACTCTTCTCGGGGGGTTGCACGGCTACACCTTC
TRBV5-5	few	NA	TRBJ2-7	CASRSNHRAQTYEQYF	TGTGCCAGCAGGTCCAACCATCGGGCACAAACCTACGAGCAGTACTTC
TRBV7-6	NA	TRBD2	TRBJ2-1	CASSLLGLADDEQFF	TGTGCCAGCAGTCTCCTGGGACTAGCGGACGATGAGCAGTTCTTC
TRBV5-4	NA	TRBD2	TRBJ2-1	CASSSKTTASGNYNEQFF	TGTGCCAGCAGCTCGAAGACCACTGCTAGCGGGAACTACAATGAGCAGTTCTTC
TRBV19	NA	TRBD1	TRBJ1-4	CASSTLNRGVREKLFF	TGTGCCAGTAGTACCCTCAACAGGGGGGTGCGAGAAAAACTGTTTTTT
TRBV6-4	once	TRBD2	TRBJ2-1	CASRTPGLAGGNSSYNEQFF	TGTGCCAGCAGGACTCCGGGACTAGCGGGAGGCAACAGCTCCTACAATGAGCAGTTCTTC
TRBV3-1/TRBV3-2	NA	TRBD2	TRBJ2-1	CASSQDSGTSNEQFF	TGTGCCAGCAGCCAAGATTCCGGGACTAGCAATGAGCAGTTCTTC
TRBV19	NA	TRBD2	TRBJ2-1	CASTFLAGEAEQFF	TGTGCCAGTACCTTTCTAGCGGGAGAGGCTGAGCAGTTCTTC
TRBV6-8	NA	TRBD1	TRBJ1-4	CASRILQGDEKLFF	TGTGCCAGCCGTATATTGCAGGGGGATGAAAAACTGTTTTTT
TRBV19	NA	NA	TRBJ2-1	CASSKAGVLYNEQFF	TGTGCCAGTAGTAAGGCAGGGGTGTTGTACAATGAGCAGTTCTTC
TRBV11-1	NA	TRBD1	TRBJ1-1	CASITTGGRDTEAFF	TGTGCCAGCATCACGACAGGGGGCCGGGACACTGAAGCTTTCTTT
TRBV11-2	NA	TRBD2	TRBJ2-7	CASSLAPSGRAGEQYF	TGTGCCAGCAGCTTAGCCCCTAGCGGGAGGGCCGGCGAGCAGTACTTC
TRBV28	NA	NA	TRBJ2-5	CASSPRDLEKYGTQYF	TGTGCCAGCAGTCCTAGGGACTTAGAAAAATACGGGACCCAGTACTTC
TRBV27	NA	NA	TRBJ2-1	CASSKDSYNEQFF	TGTGCCAGCAGTAAGGACTCATACAATGAGCAGTTCTTC
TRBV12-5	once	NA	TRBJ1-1	CASGLTGQYTEAFF	TGTGCTAGTGGTTTGACAGGACAGTACACTGAAGCTTTCTTT
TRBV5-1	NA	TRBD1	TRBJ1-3	CASSEGTGVTGNTIYF	TGCGCCAGCAGCGAGGGGACAGGGGTGACTGGAAACACCATATATTTT
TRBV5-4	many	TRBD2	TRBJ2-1	CATLREGLYNEQFF	TGTGCAACCCTACGGGAGGGTCTCTACAATGAGCAGTTCTTC
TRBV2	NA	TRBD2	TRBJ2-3	CASSVPIVLAGADTQYF	TGTGCCAGCAGTGTGCCAATCGTTCTAGCGGGAGCAGATACGCAGTATTTT
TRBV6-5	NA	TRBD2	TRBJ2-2	CASSAAGGNTGELFF	TGTGCCAGCAGCGCAGCGGGGGGGAACACCGGGGAGCTGTTTTTT
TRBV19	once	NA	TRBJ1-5	CASSIVGNQPQHF	TGTGCCAGTAGTATAGTTGGAAATCAGCCCCAGCATTTT
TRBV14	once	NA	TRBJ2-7	CASSHRAAIPYEQYF	TGTGCCAGCAGCCACAGAGCGGCCATTCCCTACGAGCAGTACTTC
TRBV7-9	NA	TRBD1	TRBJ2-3	CASSYRGGTDTQYF	TGTGCCAGCAGCTACAGGGGAGGCACAGATACGCAGTATTTT
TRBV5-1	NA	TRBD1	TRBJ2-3	CASSFGQGFTDTQYF	TGCGCCAGCAGCTTCGGACAGGGTTTCACAGATACGCAGTATTTT
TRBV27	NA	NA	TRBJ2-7	CASSPLRGGTEYYEQYF	TGTGCCAGCAGTCCCCTCCGAGGGGGGACGGAATACTACGAGCAGTACTTC
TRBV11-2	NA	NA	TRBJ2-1	CASSLVRQFKQFF	TGTGCCAGCAGCTTAGTAAGGCAGTTCAAGCAGTTCTTC
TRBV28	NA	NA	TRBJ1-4	CASRRPGRDNEKLFF	TGTGCCAGCAGACGACCGGGACGGGACAATGAAAAACTGTTTTTT
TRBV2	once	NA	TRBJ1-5	CASRAPSRGRDQPQHF	TGTGCCAGCAGGGCCCCTTCTCGGGGGAGAGATCAGCCCCAGCATTTT
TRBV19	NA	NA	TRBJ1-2	CASRKNSGGYGYTF	TGTGCCAGTAGGAAGAACAGCGGGGGCTATGGCTACACCTTC